This record looks at one TCR beta chain sequence and its context. The antigen remains undetermined. The method was immunoSEQ multiplex PCR; TCRdb's version includes in-frame clones alone and lacks a portion of them. The table lists some 130,000 clones, 80% to 90% of them singletons, with 1.5% to 2% in the top ten. The sample is drawn from a study of T cell responses to AZD1222 COVID-19 vaccine. Study overall: Second-dose intervals near 4 or 12 weeks were combined. Study-level results: Spike was spanned by vaccine-associated CD4 TCRs, which were dominant at 160-218 and 743-854. AZD1222 recipients seropositive at baseline numbered only 5 or 6. Reportedly, nearly half the spike-specific TCRs target unmutated variant regions.

V was shortened by 5 bases and J by 3 bases, with 11 bases between the two germline ends. Germline lookup yields CDR1 SQVTM and CDR2 ANQGSEA. This CDR3 is built from 13 residues. V gene TRBV29-1 combines with J gene TRBJ1-5; D might be TRBD1 (6 bases). The source material was peripheral blood, sampled on day 0 of AZD1222 vaccination. The source of this sequence is an adult in good health. The chain's CDR3 is CSVRRGPNQPQHF. CDR3 coding DNA: TGCAGCGTTCGCAGGGGACCCAATCAGCCCCAGCATTTT. The full variable domain, in which reference TRBV29-1 and TRBJ1-5 provide the parts outside the CDR3, is SAVISQKPSRDICQRGTSLTIQCQVDSQVTMMFWYRQQPGQSLTLIATANQGSEATYESGFVIDKFPISRPNLTFSTLTVSNMSPEDSSIYLCSVRRGPNQPQHFGDGTRLSIL.